The clone carrying this TCR beta chain was detected ten times or more. The data are from a study of read filtering for tumor transcriptome and immune sequencing. J gave up 7 bases and V 4 bases, and 4 bases lay outside the gene matches. Germline V CDR1 and CDR2: KGHSH, LQKENI. This CDR3 is 15 amino acids long. The library was built from around 0.4 ug RNA with molecular barcoded adaptors for alpha/delta and beta/gamma chains. TCRdb called the reads again in MiXCR, with one record for every CDR3 protein. The data contain approximately 20,000 distinct CDR3 sequences, 12% to 15% of them singletons. Sequencing input: a population of CD138-negative cells sorted from bone marrow. The chain carries TRBV18 and TRBJ2-1, with 13 positions matching TRBD2. This TCR came from a donor aged 40 or over with multiple myeloma. The chain's CDR3 is CASSLQGLAGNEQFF. The CDR3 nucleotides are TGTGCCAGCTCACTCCAGGGACTAGCGGGAAATGAGCAGTTCTTC. Full variable domain (rest looked up from reference TRBV18 and TRBJ2-1): NAGVMQNPRHLVRRRGQEARLRCSPMKGHSHVYWYRQLPEEGLKFMVYLQKENIIDESGMPKERFSAEFPKEGPSILRIQQVVRGDSAAYFCASSLQGLAGNEQFFGPGTRLTVL.